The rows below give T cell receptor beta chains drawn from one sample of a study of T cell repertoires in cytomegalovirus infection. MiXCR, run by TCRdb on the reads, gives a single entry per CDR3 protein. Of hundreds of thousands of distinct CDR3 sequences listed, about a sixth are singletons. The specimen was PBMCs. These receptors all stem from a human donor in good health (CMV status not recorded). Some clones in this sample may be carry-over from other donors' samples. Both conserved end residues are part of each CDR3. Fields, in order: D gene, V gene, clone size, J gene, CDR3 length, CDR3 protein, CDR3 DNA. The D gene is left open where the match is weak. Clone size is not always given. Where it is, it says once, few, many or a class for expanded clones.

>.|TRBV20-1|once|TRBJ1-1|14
CSARDPGSSTEAFF
TGCAGTGCTAGAGACCCAGGAAGTAGCACTGAAGCTTTCTTT
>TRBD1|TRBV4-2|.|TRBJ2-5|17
CASSSADGQAPHVTQYF
TGTGCCAGCAGCTCCGCTGACGGACAGGCACCGCATGTGACCCAGTACTTC
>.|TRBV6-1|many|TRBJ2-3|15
CASSGVWGVRDTQYF
TGTGCCAGCAGTGGCGTATGGGGGGTGAGGGATACGCAGTATTTT
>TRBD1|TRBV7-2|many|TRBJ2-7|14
CASSQTGGGYEQYF
TGTGCCAGCAGCCAGACAGGGGGCGGGTACGAGCAGTACTTC
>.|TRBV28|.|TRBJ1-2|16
CASSLVGRGGDYGYTF
TGTGCCAGCAGTTTAGTCGGCCGGGGGGGAGACTATGGCTACACCTTC
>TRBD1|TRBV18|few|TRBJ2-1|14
CASSPRRQGYEQFF
TGTGCCAGCTCACCAAGACGACAGGGGTATGAGCAGTTCTTC
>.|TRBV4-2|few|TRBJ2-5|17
CASSQGDSGTLQETQYF
TGTGCCAGCAGCCAAGGGGATTCCGGGACGCTGCAAGAGACCCAGTACTTC
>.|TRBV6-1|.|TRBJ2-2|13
CASRTGTTGELFF
TGTGCCAGCAGGACAGGAACCACCGGGGAGCTGTTTTTT
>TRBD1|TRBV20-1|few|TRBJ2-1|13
CSSRGLIYNEQFF
TGCAGTTCCAGGGGGCTAATATACAATGAGCAGTTCTTC
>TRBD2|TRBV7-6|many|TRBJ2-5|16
CASSLDAGGGQETQYF
TGTGCCAGCAGCTTAGATGCCGGCGGGGGGCAAGAGACCCAGTACTTC
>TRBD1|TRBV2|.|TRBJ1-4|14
CASSRDRFREKLFF
TGTGCCAGCAGCAGGGACAGGTTTAGGGAAAAACTGTTTTTT
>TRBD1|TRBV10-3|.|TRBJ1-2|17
CAISRTPLGQGEVGYTF
TGTGCCATCAGCCGAACCCCCCTTGGACAGGGGGAAGTGGGCTACACCTTC
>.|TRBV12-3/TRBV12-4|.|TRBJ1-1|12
CASSFIRSEAFF
TGTGCCAGCAGTTTCATCCGTAGTGAAGCTTTCTTT
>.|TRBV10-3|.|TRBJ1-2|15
CAISESGQANYGYTF
TGTGCCATCAGTGAATCGGGGCAGGCTAACTATGGCTACACCTTC
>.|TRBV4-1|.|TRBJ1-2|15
CASSQDPQGPYGYTF
TGCGCCAGCAGCCAAGATCCTCAGGGGCCCTATGGCTACACCTTC
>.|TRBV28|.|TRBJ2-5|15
CASMFGPTRAETQYF
TGTGCCAGCATGTTTGGACCTACGCGGGCAGAGACCCAGTACTTC
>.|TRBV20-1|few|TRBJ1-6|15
CSARDPVNPNSPLHF
TGCAGTGCTAGAGATCCCGTGAACCCCAATTCACCCCTCCACTTT
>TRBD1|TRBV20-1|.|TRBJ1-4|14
CSARVDRGSEKLFF
TGCAGTGCTAGAGTCGACAGGGGGAGTGAAAAACTGTTTTTT
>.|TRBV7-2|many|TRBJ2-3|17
CASSLGPGSGNTDTQYF
TGTGCCAGCAGCTTAGGACCCGGGTCGGGAAACACAGATACGCAGTATTTT
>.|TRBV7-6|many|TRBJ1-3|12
CASRGRGNTIYF
TGTGCCAGCAGAGGTCGTGGAAACACCATATATTTT
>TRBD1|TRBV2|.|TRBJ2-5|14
CASSPTGAAETQYF
TGTGCCAGCAGCCCGACAGGGGCCGCAGAGACCCAGTACTTC
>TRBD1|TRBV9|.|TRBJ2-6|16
CASSVSRQGGANVLTF
TGTGCCAGCAGCGTAAGCCGACAGGGGGGGGCCAACGTCCTGACTTTC
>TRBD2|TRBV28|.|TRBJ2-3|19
CASTIFSTSGGLEADTQYF
TGTGCCAGCACCATTTTCTCTACTAGCGGGGGGTTAGAGGCAGATACGCAGTATTTT
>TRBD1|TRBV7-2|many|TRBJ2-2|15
CASRSRTGGAGELFF
TGTGCCAGCAGGTCTAGGACAGGGGGCGCCGGGGAGCTGTTTTTT
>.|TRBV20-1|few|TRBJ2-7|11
CSVEGRYEQYF
TGCAGTGTGGAGGGACGCTACGAGCAGTACTTC
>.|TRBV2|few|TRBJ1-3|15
CASSRQGLSGNTIYF
TGTGCCAGCAGCCGGCAGGGCTTATCTGGAAACACCATATATTTT
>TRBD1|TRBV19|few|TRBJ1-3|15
CASTIRTGRGNTIYF
TGTGCCAGTACCATAAGGACAGGTCGTGGAAACACCATATATTTT
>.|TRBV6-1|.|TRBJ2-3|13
CASNREITDTQYF
TGTGCCAGCAACCGGGAAATCACAGATACGCAGTATTTT
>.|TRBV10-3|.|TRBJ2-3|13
CAISSTRGRTQYF
TGTGCCATCAGTTCGACCAGAGGACGGACGCAGTATTTT
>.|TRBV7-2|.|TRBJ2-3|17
CASSLAGPAGSGDTQYF
TGTGCCAGCAGCTTAGCGGGCCCGGCGGGGTCTGGAGATACGCAGTATTTT
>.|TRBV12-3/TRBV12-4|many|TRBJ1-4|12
CASSSSVGKLFF
TGTGCCAGCAGTTCCAGTGTCGGGAAACTGTTTTTT
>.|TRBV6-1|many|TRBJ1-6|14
CASSQISLYSPLHF
TGTGCCAGCAGTCAAATCTCGCTGTATTCACCCCTCCACTTT
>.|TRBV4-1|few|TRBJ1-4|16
CASSQAERSPNEKLFF
TGCGCCAGCAGCCAAGCTGAGCGTTCGCCTAATGAAAAACTGTTTTTT
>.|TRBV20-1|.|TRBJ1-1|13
CSARVARGTEAFF
TGCAGTGCTAGAGTGGCCAGGGGTACTGAAGCTTTCTTT
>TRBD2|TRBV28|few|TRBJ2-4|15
CASSTHRGASGDQYF
TGTGCCAGCAGTACGCACCGGGGGGCTAGCGGGGATCAGTACTTC
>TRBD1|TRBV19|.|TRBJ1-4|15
CANPVGGETNEKLFF
TGTGCCAATCCAGTAGGGGGCGAAACTAATGAAAAACTGTTTTTT
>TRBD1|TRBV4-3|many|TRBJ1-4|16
CASSQFRDRVGEKLFF
TGCGCCAGCAGCCAATTCCGGGACAGGGTCGGTGAAAAACTGTTTTTT
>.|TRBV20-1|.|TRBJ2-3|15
CSAEEGASGKVGQYF
TGCAGTGCTGAGGAGGGGGCTAGCGGAAAGGTCGGGCAGTATTTT
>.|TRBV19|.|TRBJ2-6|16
CASSIGGGPGANVLTF
TGTGCCAGTAGTATAGGTGGGGGCCCTGGGGCCAACGTCCTGACTTTC
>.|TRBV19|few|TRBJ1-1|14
CASRAPDRNTEAFF
TGTGCCAGTAGGGCCCCCGACAGGAACACTGAAGCTTTCTTT
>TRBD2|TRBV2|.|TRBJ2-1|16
CASSDLAGGPYNEQFF
TGTGCCAGCAGTGACCTAGCGGGGGGGCCCTACAATGAGCAGTTCTTC
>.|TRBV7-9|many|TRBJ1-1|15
CASSTWDGMNTEAFF
TGTGCCAGCAGCACGTGGGACGGAATGAACACTGAAGCTTTCTTT
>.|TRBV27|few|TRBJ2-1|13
CASTRGANNEQFF
TGTGCCAGCACCCGGGGGGCTAACAATGAGCAGTTCTTC
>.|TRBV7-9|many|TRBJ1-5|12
CASSSGPASQHF
TGTGCCAGCAGTTCCGGTCCAGCTTCCCAGCATTTT
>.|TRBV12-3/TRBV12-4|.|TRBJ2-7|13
CASSLTVPYEQYF
TGTGCCAGCAGTCTGACAGTACCCTACGAGCAGTACTTC
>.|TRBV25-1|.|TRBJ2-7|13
CASSRNSRDEQYF
TGTGCCAGCAGCCGTAATTCCCGAGATGAGCAGTACTTC
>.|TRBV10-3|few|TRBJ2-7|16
CAISESPVVGGYEQYF
TGTGCCATCAGTGAGTCGCCCGTGGTTGGGGGTTACGAGCAGTACTTC
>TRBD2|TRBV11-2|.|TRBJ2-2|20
CASSLAPPGLAYTNTGELFF
TGTGCCAGCAGCTTAGCGCCACCGGGACTAGCGTATACGAACACCGGGGAGCTGTTTTTT
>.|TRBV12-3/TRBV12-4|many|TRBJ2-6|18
CASSFPGLEPSGANVLTF
TGTGCCAGCAGTTTCCCAGGGCTGGAACCCTCTGGGGCCAACGTCCTGACTTTC
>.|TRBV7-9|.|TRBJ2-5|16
CASSLGTTAYQETQYF
TGTGCCAGCAGCTTGGGCACGACAGCGTACCAAGAGACCCAGTACTTC
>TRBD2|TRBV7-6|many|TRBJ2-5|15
CASSLGLAPVSTQYF
TGTGCCAGCAGCTTAGGACTAGCCCCAGTGTCGACCCAGTACTTC
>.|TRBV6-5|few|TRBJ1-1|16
CASSYGWAVMNTEAFF
TGTGCCAGCAGTTACGGGTGGGCAGTCATGAACACTGAAGCTTTCTTT
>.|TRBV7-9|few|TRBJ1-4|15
CASSYRETFAEKLFF
TGTGCCAGCAGCTATCGGGAGACCTTTGCAGAAAAACTGTTTTTT
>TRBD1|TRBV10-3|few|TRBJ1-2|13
CATNRGLSDGYTF
TGTGCCACGAACAGGGGTCTTTCGGATGGCTACACCTTC